This T cell receptor (beta chain) was recorded in a study of shared clonotypes between healthy human individuals. Overall study context: A donor's plate count was three for CD4 naive and three for CD4 memory; CD8 naive had two and CD8 memory one.

This CDR3 has 15 residues. Trimming left V 0 bases short and J 0 bases short, with 9 bases between. Germline V CDR1 and CDR2: SGHNT, YYREEE (reference sequence). Study-level findings and limits: Tissues were not sampled, only blood, and their repertoires likely differ.

Recent vaccinations or acute infections were absent in the healthy HIV-negative adult donors. Sequenced by immunoSEQ multiplex PCR; TCRdb stores in-frame clones only, minus some. The sample consists of over a million clones, roughly 96% of them appearing once. A note on this clone: What it binds is unknown.

The sample taken for sequencing was naive CD4+ T cells sorted from blood. Subset of the sample: CD45RA+ positively selected. The chain has TRBV5-4 and TRBJ1-1; D is ambiguous. The TCR comes from a man aged 25-40 years in good health. As DNA, the CDR3 is TGTGCCAGCAGCTTGGTCCGGGCCCTGAACACTGAAGCTTTCTTT. Translated, it gives CASSLVRALNTEAFF.